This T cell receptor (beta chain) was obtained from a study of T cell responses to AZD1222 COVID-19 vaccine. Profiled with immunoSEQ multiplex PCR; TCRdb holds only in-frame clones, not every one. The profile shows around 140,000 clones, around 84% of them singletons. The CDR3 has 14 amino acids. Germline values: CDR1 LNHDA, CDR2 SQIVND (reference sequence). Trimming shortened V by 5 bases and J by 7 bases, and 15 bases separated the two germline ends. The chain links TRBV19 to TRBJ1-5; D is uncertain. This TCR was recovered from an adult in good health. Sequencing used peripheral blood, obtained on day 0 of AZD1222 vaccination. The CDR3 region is CASSHVLRGQPQHF. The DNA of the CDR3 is TGTGCCAGTAGTCACGTATTACGGGGACAGCCCCAGCATTTT.